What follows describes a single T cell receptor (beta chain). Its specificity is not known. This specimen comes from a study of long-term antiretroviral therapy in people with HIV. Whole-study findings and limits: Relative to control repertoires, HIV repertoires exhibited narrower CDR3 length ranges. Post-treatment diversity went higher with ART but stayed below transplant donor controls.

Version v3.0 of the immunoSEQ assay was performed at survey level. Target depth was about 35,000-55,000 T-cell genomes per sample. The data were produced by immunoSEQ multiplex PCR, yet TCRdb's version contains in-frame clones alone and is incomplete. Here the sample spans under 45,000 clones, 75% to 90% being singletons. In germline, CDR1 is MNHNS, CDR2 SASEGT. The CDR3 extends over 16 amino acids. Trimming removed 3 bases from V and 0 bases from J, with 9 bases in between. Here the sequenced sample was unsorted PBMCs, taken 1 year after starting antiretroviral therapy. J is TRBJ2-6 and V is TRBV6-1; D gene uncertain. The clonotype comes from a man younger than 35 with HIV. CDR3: CASSDAVDSGANVLTF. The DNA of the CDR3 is TGTGCCAGCAGTGACGCAGTTGACTCTGGGGCCAACGTCCTGACTTTC.